What follows is one T cell receptor beta chain and its context. Per germline, CDR1 SQVTM and CDR2 ANQGSEA. The CDR3 spans 15 residues. V lost 5 bases, J lost 0 bases, and 16 bases lay in between. The data are from a study of blood T cell repertoires in COVID-19. Study details: Material from acute and convalescent COVID-19 was sourced from the United States, Italy and Spain. Nucleic acid was either cDNA or gDNA, and it came from T cells, B-cell-depleted T cells, or PBMCs.

Per the authors' pipeline: Reference gene primer amplification gave nucleated cell count estimates. The data were produced by immunoSEQ multiplex PCR, yet TCRdb's version contains in-frame clones alone and is incomplete. D and trimming were read from the DNA, whereas the V and J calls and clone size are those reported in that table. The table records some 200,000 clones, 85% of them present only once. The receptor comes from a woman aged 55-75 years with acute or convalescent COVID-19. The rearrangement uses TRBV29-1 and TRBJ1-2; D may be TRBD1 (6 bases). The sequencing input was peripheral blood. The CDR3 DNA reads as TGCAGCGTTCCCACGGGGGGCCTAGCTAACTATGGCTACACCTTC. Amino acids: CSVPTGGLANYGYTF.